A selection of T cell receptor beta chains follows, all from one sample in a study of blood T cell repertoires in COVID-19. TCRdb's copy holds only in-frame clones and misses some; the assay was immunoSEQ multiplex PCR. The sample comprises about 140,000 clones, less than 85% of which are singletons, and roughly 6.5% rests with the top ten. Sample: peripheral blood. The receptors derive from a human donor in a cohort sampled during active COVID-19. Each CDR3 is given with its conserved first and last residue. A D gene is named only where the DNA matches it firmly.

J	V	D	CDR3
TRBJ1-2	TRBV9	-	CASSPQGDNYGYTF
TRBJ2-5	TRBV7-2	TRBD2	CASSLAGTSGVKETQYF
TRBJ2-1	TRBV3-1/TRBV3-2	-	CASSQARTNYNEQFF
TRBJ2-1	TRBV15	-	CATAPTGPRDEQFF
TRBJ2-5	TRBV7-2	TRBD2	CASRVAGGQETQYF
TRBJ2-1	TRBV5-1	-	CASSLVTSYNEQFF
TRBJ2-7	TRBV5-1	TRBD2	CASSYGTRIDEQYF
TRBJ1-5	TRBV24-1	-	CATNSGNQPQHF
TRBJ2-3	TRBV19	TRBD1	CASTETGVRTDTQYF
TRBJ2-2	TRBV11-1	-	CASKASNTGELFF
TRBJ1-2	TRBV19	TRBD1	CASSRDRGTGYTF
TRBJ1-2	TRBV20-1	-	CSATSGTF
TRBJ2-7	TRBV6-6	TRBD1	CASSPLGTGGRNEQYF
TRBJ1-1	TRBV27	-	CASSFLAGVNTEAFF
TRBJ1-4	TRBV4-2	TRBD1	CASSQGTGALEKLFF
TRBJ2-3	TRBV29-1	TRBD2	CSVVRDYSDTQYF
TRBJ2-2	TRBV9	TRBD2	CASSVWASGEGELFF
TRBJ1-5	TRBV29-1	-	CSVAGQNNQPQHF
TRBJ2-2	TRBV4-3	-	CASSHDRNTGELFF
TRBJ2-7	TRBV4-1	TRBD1	CASSRRQGAHEQYF
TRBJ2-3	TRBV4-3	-	CASSQESGGRTDTQYF
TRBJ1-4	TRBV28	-	CASRTGNEKLFF
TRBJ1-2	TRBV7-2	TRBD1	CASSLPGQEGYTF
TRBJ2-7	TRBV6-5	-	CASSYADRIHEQYF
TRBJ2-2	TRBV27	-	CASSLSDSGGELFF